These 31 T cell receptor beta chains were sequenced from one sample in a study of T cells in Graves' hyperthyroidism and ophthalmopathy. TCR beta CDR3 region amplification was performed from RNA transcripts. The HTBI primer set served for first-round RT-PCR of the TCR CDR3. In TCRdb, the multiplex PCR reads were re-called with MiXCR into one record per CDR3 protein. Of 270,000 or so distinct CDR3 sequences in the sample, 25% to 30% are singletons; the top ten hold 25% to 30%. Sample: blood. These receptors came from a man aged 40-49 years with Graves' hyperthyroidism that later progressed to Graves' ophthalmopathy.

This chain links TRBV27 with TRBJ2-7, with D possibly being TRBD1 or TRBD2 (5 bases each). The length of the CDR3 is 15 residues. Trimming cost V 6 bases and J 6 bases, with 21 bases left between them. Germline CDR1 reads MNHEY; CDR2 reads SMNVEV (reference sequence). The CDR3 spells CASRPGGIFHGEQYF. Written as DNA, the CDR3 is TGTGCCAGCAGGCCTGGGGGAATCTTTCACGGCGAGCAGTACTTC.

CDR3 bases: TGTGCCAGCAGTTCCGAGTATAACTATGGCTACACCTTC. This encodes CASSSEYNYGYTF. The rearrangement links TRBV28 to TRBJ1-2; the D is unclear. In germline, CDR1 is MDHEN, CDR2 SYDVKM. The ends were cut back, 4 bases at V and 1 base at J, with 7 bases in the middle. This CDR3 has 13 residues.

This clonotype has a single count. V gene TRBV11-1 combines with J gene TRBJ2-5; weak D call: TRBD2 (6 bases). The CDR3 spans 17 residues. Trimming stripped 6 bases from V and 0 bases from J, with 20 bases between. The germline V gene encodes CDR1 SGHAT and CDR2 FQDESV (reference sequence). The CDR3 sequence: CASRSRWGELYQETQYF. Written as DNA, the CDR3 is TGTGCCAGCAGATCCCGTTGGGGGGAGTTGTACCAAGAGACCCAGTACTTC.

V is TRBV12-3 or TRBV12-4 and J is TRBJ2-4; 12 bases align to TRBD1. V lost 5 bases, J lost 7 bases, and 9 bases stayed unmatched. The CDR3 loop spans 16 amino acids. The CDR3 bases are TGTGCCAGCAGTATACCGGGACAGGGGGCGGGGAACATTCAGTACTTC. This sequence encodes CASSIPGQGAGNIQYF.

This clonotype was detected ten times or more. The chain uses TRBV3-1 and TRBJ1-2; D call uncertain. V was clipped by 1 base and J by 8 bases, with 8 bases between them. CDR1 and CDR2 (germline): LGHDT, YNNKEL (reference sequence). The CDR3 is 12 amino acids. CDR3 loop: CASSQGPVGYTF. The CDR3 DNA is TGTGCCAGCAGCCAAGGTCCGGTCGGCTACACCTTC.

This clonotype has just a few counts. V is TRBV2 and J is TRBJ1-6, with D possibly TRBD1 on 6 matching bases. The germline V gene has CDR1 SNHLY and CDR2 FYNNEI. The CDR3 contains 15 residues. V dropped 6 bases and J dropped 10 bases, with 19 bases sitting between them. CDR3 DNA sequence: TGTGCCAGCAGCGACCCTACAGGGAGGGAATCACCCCTCCACTTT. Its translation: CASSDPTGRESPLHF.

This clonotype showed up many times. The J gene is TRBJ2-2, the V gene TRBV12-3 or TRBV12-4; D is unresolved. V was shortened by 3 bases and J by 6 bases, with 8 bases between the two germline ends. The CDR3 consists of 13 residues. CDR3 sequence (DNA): TGTGCCAGCAGTTTTTGGCTGTCCGGGGAGCTGTTTTTT. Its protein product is CASSFWLSGELFF.

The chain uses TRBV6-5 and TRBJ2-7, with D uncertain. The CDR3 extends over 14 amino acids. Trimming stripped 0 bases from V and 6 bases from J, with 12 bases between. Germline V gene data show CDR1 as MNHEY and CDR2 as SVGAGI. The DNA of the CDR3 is TGTGCCAGCAGTTACTCGCAAGGGATTGGCGAGCAGTACTTC. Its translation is CASSYSQGIGEQYF.

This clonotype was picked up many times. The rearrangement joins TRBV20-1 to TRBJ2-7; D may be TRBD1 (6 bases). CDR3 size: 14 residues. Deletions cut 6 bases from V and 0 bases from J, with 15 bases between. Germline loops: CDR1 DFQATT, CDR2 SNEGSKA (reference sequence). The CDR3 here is CSAFSGTISYEQYF. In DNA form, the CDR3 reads TGCAGTGCCTTCTCCGGGACAATCTCCTACGAGCAGTACTTC.

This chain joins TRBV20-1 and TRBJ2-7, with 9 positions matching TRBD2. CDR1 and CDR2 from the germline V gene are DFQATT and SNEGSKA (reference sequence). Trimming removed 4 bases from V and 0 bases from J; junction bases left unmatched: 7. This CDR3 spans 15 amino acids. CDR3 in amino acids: CSANPRTSASYEQYF. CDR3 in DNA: TGCAGTGCTAACCCCCGGACTAGCGCCTCCTACGAGCAGTACTTC.

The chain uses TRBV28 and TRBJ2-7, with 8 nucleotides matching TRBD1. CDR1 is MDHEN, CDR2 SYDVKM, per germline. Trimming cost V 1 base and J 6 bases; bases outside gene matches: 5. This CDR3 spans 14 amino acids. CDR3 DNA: TGTGCCAGCAGTTTATACCAGGGGGCGCGCGAGCAGTACTTC. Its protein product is CASSLYQGAREQYF.

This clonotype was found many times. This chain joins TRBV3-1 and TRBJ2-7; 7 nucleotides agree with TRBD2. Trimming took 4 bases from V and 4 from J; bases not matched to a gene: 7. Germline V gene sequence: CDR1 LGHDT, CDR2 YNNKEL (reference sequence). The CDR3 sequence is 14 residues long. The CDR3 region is CASSLGGGPYEQYF. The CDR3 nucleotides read TGTGCCAGCAGCCTCGGGGGAGGGCCATACGAGCAGTACTTC.

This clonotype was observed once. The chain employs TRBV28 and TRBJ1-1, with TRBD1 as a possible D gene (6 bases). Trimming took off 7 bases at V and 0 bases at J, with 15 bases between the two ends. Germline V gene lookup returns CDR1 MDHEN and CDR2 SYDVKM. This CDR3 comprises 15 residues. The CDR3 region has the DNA TGTGCCAGCATAAGATGGAGGACAGTGAACACTGAAGCTTTCTTT. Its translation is CASIRWRTVNTEAFF.

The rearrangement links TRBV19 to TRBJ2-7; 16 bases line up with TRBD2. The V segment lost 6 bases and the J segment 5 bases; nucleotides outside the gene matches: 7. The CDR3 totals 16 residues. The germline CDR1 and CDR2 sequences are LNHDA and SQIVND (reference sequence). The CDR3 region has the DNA TGTGCCAGTAGCAAAGCCGGGACTAGCGGGAGGGACGAGCAGTACTTC. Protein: CASSKAGTSGRDEQYF. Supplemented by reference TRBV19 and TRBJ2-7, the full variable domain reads DGGITQSPKYLFRKEGQNVTLSCEQNLNHDAMYWYRQDPGQGLRLIYYSQIVNDFQKGDIAEGYSVSREKKESFPLTVTSAQKNPTAFYLCASSKAGTSGRDEQYFGPGTRLTVT.

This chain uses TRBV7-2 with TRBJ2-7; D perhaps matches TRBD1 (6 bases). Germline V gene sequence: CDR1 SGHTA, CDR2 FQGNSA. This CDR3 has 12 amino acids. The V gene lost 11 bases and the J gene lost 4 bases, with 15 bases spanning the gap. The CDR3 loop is CAGGRDRYEQYF. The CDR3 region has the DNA TGTGCCGGGGGCAGGGATAGGTACGAGCAGTACTTC.

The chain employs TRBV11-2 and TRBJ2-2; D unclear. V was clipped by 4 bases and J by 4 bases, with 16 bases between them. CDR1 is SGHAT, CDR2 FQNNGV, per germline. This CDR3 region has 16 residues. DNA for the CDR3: TGTGCCAGCAGCTCCTTAGACGCCCGTTTCACCGGGGAGCTGTTTTTT. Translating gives CASSSLDARFTGELFF.

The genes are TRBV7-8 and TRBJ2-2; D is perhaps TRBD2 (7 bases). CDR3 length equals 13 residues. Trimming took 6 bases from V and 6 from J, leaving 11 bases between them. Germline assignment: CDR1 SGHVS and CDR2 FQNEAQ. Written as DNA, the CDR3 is TGTGCCAGCAGGCGGGGGCCCGCCGGGGAGCTGTTTTTT. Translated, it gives CASRRGPAGELFF.

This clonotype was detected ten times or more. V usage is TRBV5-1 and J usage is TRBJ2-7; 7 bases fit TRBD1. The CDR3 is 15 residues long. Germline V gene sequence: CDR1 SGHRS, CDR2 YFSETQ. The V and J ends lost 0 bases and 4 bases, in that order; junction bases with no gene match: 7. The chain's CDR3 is CASSLGTGPLYEQYF. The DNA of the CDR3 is TGCGCCAGCAGCTTGGGGACAGGTCCTTTATACGAGCAGTACTTC.

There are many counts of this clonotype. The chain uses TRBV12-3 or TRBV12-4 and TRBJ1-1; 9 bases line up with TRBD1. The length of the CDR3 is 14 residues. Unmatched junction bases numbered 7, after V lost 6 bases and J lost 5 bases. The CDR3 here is CASRPTGGRTEAFF. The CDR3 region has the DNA TGTGCCAGCAGACCCACAGGGGGCCGAACTGAAGCTTTCTTT.

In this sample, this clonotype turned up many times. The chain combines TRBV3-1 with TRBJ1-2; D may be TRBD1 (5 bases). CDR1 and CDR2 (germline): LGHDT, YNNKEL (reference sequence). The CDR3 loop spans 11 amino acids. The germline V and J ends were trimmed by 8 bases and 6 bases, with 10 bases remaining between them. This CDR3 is CASHQGNGYTF. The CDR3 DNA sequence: TGTGCCAGCCATCAGGGTAATGGCTACACCTTC.

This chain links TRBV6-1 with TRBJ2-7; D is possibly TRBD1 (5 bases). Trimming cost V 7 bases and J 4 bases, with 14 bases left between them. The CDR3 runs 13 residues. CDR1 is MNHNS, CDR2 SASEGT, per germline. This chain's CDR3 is CASMVLQEYEQYF. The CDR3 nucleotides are TGTGCCAGCATGGTATTACAGGAGTACGAGCAGTACTTC.

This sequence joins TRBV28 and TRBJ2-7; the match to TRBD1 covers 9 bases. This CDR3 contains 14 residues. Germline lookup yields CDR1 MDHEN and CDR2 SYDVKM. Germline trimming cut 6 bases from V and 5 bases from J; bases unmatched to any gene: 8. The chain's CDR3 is CASSTQGAGNEQYF. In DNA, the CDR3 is TGTGCCAGCAGCACACAGGGGGCAGGGAACGAGCAGTACTTC.

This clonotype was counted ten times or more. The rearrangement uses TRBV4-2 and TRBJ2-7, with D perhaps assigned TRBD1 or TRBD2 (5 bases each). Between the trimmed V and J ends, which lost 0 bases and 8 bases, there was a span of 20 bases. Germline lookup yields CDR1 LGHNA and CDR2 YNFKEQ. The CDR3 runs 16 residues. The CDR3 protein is CASSQDTGLGVAKQYF. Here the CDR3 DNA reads TGTGCCAGCAGCCAAGATACGGGCTTAGGGGTAGCGAAGCAGTACTTC.

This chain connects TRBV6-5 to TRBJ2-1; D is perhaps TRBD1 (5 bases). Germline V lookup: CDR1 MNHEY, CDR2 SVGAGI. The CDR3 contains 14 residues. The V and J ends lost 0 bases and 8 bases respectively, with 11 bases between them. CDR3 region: CASSYSGRRDEQFF. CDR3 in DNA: TGTGCCAGCAGTTACTCAGGGCGCAGGGATGAGCAGTTCTTC.

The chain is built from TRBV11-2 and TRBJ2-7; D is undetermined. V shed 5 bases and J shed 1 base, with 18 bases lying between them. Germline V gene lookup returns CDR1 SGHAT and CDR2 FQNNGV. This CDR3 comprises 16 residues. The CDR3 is CASSPGQDRFSYEQYF. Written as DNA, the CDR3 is TGTGCCAGCAGCCCTGGGCAGGACCGGTTTTCCTACGAGCAGTACTTC.

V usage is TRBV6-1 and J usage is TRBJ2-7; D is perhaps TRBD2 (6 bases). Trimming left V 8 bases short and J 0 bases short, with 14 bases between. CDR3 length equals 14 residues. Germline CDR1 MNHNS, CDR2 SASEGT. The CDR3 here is CASGAGTYSYEQYF. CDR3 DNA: TGTGCCAGCGGAGCGGGTACCTACTCCTACGAGCAGTACTTC.

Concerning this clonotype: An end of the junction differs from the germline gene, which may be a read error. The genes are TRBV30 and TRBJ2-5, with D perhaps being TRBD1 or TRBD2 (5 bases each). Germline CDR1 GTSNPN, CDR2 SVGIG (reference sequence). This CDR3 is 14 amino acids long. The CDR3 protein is CSAKSGTAVETQYF. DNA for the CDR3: TGCAGTGCTAAGTCCGGGACGGCGGTGGAGACCCAGTACTTC. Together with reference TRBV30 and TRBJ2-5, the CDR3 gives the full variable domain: SQTIHQWPATLVQPVGSPLSLECTVEGTSNPNLYWYRQAAGRGLQLLFYSVGIGQISSEVPQNLSASRPQDRQFILSSKKLLLSDSGFYLCSAKSGTAVETQYFGPGTRLLVL.

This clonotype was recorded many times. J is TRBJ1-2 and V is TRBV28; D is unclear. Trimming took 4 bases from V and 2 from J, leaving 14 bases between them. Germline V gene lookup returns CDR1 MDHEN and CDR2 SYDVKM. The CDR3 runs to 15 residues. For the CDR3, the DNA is TGTGCCAGCAGTTCAGAGGGAGGCCCAAACTATGGCTACACCTTC. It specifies CASSSEGGPNYGYTF.

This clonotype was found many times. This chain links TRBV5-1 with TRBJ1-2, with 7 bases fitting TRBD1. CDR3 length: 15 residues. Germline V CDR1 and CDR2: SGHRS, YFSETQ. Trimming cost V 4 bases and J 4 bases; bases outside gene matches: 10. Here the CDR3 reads CASSLGGQFGYGYTF. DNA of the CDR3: TGCGCCAGCAGCCTTGGGGGACAGTTCGGCTATGGCTACACCTTC.

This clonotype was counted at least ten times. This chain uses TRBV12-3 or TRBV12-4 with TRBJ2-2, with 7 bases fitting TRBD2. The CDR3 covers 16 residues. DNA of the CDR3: TGTGGCATTTGGGACTACCCTTTCTTGAACACCGGGGAGCTGTTTTTT. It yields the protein CGIWDYPFLNTGELFF.

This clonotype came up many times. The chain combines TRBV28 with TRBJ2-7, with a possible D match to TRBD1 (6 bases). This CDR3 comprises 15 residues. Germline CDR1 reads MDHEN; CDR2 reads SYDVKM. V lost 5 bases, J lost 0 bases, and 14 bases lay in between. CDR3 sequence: CASSPVGRGSYEQYF. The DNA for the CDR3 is TGTGCCAGCAGTCCCGTCGGCAGGGGCTCCTACGAGCAGTACTTC.